This entry lists 15 T cell receptor beta chains sequenced from one sample in a study of T cells in Graves' hyperthyroidism and ophthalmopathy. Amplified regions were TCR beta CDR3 sequences from RNA transcripts. The TCR CDR3 first-round RT-PCR relied on the HTBI primer set. TCRdb re-derived calls from the multiplex PCR reads in MiXCR, one entry per CDR3 protein. Counted here are about 640,000 distinct CDR3 sequences, around 21% occurring once; the ten biggest clones make up 34%. Source material: blood. These TCRs come from a man aged 25-45 years with Graves' ophthalmopathy.

The chain uses TRBV7-3 and TRBJ2-1, with D possibly being TRBD2 (7 bases). Germline V gene lookup returns CDR1 SGHTA and CDR2 FQGTGA. V lost 1 base to trimming and J lost 3 bases, with 16 bases between them. The CDR3 consists of 17 residues. Written as DNA, the CDR3 is TGTGCCAGCAGCTTAAGAGGGGGAGGGCCCCTCTACAATGAGCAGTTCTTC. It translates to CASSLRGGGPLYNEQFF.

This clonotype was counted at least ten times. V usage is TRBV7-9 and J usage is TRBJ2-1; D not certain. V lost 2 bases to trimming and J lost 6 bases, with 11 bases between them. CDR1 and CDR2 from the germline V gene are SEHNR and FQNEAQ (reference sequence). This CDR3 contains 14 residues. Here the CDR3 DNA reads TGTGCCAGCAGCTTACAGGCAGACCTCAATGAGCAGTTCTTC. As protein: CASSLQADLNEQFF.

This clonotype showed up just a few times. V and J are TRBV30 and TRBJ2-1, with 7 positions matching TRBD1. Germline V gene lookup returns CDR1 GTSNPN and CDR2 SVGIG (reference sequence). The J segment lost 7 bases and the V segment lost 6 bases, leaving 9 bases of the junction unmatched. The CDR3 has 13 amino acids. The CDR3 protein is CACLRLTGNEQFF. The DNA for the CDR3 is TGTGCCTGCCTCAGATTGACAGGGAATGAGCAGTTCTTC.

Concerning this clonotype: A much larger clone lies one base from this, so it may be a read error. The chain is built from TRBV12-3 or TRBV12-4 and TRBJ1-1; D not certain. This CDR3 contains 15 residues. Trimming shortened V by 10 bases and J by 0 bases, and 18 bases separated the two germline ends. CDR3 protein: CANTFFGVMNTEAFF. The DNA of the CDR3 is TGTGCCAACACCTTCTTTGGGGTTATGAACACTGAAGCTTTCTTT.

The table lists this clonotype with many counts. The CDR3 here is CASRVDRGWNTEAFF. The CDR3, as DNA: TGTGCCAGCAGGGTCGACAGGGGGTGGAACACTGAAGCTTTCTTT. The chain carries TRBV2 and TRBJ1-1, with 9 bases that match TRBD1. Germline V lookup: CDR1 SNHLY, CDR2 FYNNEI. Trimming at V came to 6 bases and at J to 1 base, leaving 6 bases not matched to a gene. The CDR3 is 15 amino acids.

The chain couples TRBV28 to TRBJ1-4, with D hard to call. CDR1 is MDHEN and CDR2 is SYDVKM in the germline V gene. V shed 2 bases and J shed 4 bases, with 5 bases lying between them. CDR3 size: 13 residues. The CDR3 here is CASSLPHNEKLFF. The CDR3 DNA is TGTGCCAGCAGTTTACCTCATAATGAAAAACTGTTTTTT.

The chain carries TRBV30 and TRBJ2-1, with a tentative D call TRBD2 (6 bases). The CDR3 is 15 amino acids. CDR1 GTSNPN and CDR2 SVGIG come from the germline V gene (reference sequence). Between the trimmed V and J ends, which lost 2 bases and 3 bases, there was a span of 14 bases. The CDR3 sequence: CAWSIRDSNYNEQFF. The CDR3 DNA follows: TGTGCCTGGAGTATCCGGGACTCCAACTACAATGAGCAGTTCTTC.

This clonotype was counted ten times or more. J is TRBJ2-3 and V is TRBV20-1, with 10 bases identical to TRBD2. V trimming: 5 bases; J trimming: 4 bases; junction bases outside the gene matches: 9. The CDR3 length is 15 residues. Germline values: CDR1 DFQATT, CDR2 SNEGSKA (reference sequence). For the CDR3, the DNA is TGCAGTGCTGCTCCCGGGACTAGCGTCGCAGATACGCAGTATTTT. Its translation: CSAAPGTSVADTQYF.

Many counts were recorded for this clonotype. The DNA of the CDR3 is TGTGCCAGCAGCTCCGAGGGTGGACAGACTCATAGCTCCTACAATGAGCAGTTCTTC. Translating gives CASSSEGGQTHSSYNEQFF. The rearrangement links TRBV7-3 to TRBJ2-1; maybe TRBD1 (6 bases). Germline-derived CDR1 and CDR2 are SGHTA and FQGTGA. The V and J ends lost 4 bases and 0 bases respectively, with 22 bases between them. The CDR3 contains 19 residues.

The table lists this clonotype with a few counts. The chain carries TRBV4-1 and TRBJ2-1; 9 bases map to TRBD2. The CDR3 covers 15 residues. Per germline, CDR1 MGHRA and CDR2 YSYEKL. With V trimmed by 1 base and J by 9 bases, 7 bases remained unmatched. The CDR3 spells CASSQVGGRGTEQFF. The CDR3 DNA sequence: TGCGCCAGCAGCCAAGTGGGCGGGAGGGGGACTGAGCAGTTCTTC.

The gene calls are TRBV24-1 and TRBJ2-5; D may be TRBD1 (6 bases). Trimming pared 3 bases from V and 4 bases from J, leaving 8 bases between. Germline CDR1 reads KGHDR; CDR2 reads SFDVKD. The CDR3 spans 13 residues. CDR3 sequence (DNA): TGTGCCACCAGTGATGAAGGGGGAGAGACCCAGTACTTC. The encoded protein is CATSDEGGETQYF.

This clonotype has a handful of counts. V is TRBV18 and J is TRBJ2-1, with TRBD2 as a possible D gene (5 bases). CDR1 and CDR2 from the germline V gene are KGHSH and LQKENI. This CDR3 is built from 17 residues. Trimming removed 3 bases from V and 0 bases from J, with 15 bases in between. The CDR3: CASSPRTVGSSYNEQFF. The CDR3 nucleotides are TGTGCCAGCTCACCCAGGACCGTGGGGAGCTCCTACAATGAGCAGTTCTTC.

This clonotype was detected only a few times. The V call is TRBV28, the J call TRBJ2-7; D is unclear. Germline loops: CDR1 MDHEN, CDR2 SYDVKM. CDR3 length: 10 residues. V shed 0 bases and J shed 7 bases, with 1 base lying between them. The CDR3 DNA follows: TGTGCCAGCAGTTTATGGGAGCAGTACTTC. This gives the protein CASSLWEQYF.

This clonotype showed up just once. Its ends do not fully match the called genes, so a read error is possible. The chain joins TRBV9 to TRBJ2-5, with 7 positions matching TRBD2. There are 16 residues in the CDR3. In germline, CDR1 is SGDLS, CDR2 YYNGEE. CDR3 sequence: CASSLVAGDHQETQCF. The DNA of the CDR3 is TGTGCCAGCAGCTTGGTGGCGGGAGACCACCAAGAGACCCAGTGCTTC.

This clonotype was counted a few times. The chain combines TRBV24-1 with TRBJ1-2, with D tentatively TRBD1 (5 bases). Germline assignment: CDR1 KGHDR and CDR2 SFDVKD. The CDR3 covers 17 residues. V lost 5 bases and J lost 6, with 24 bases in between. CDR3 protein: CATSVIGTPSKEDGYTF. The CDR3, as DNA: TGTGCCACCAGTGTAATAGGGACCCCTTCGAAGGAGGATGGCTACACCTTC.